This TCR beta chain was recorded in a study of blood T cell repertoires in COVID-19. About the research overall: Samples came from the United States, Italy and Spain, spanning acute and convalescent COVID-19.

V gave up 3 bases and J gave up 1 base, with 13 bases separating them. The CDR3 covers 15 residues. Germline V gene data show CDR1 as SGHDT and CDR2 as YYEEEE. How the authors handled the data: Researchers report that nucleated cell counts were estimated from reference gene primer amplification. Sequencing used immunoSEQ multiplex PCR; TCRdb keeps in-frame clones, though not all of them. That table is the source of V, J and clone size, and D and trimming were worked out from the DNA. The table lists roughly 40,000 clones, about 80% of them singletons, with roughly 20% in the top ten. This sequence joins TRBV5-6 and TRBJ1-1; unclear D gene. The receptor was derived from a man aged 65 to 85 with acute or convalescent COVID-19. Sequencing input: peripheral blood. DNA of the CDR3: TGTGCCAGCAGCTCCCTGGTTGCGGGGAACACTGAAGCTTTCTTT. Translated, it gives CASSSLVAGNTEAFF.